The next 19 T cell receptor beta chains were all read from a single sample in a study of blood T cell repertoires in COVID-19. The repertoire was sequenced with immunoSEQ multiplex PCR; TCRdb's copy has only in-frame clones and lacks some. This table has about 130,000 clones, approximately 83% appearing once. The source material was PBMCs or T cells enriched from blood (not recorded which). These receptors came from a man aged 50 to 59 who had recovered from COVID-19.

The V call is TRBV3-1 (or the pseudogene TRBV3-2), the J call TRBJ2-5, with 10 nucleotides matching TRBD2. This CDR3 spans 17 amino acids. The germline V gene encodes CDR1 LGHDT and CDR2 YNNKEL (reference sequence). V shed 0 bases and J 2 bases; nucleotides not matched to a gene: 6. The CDR3: CASSQEKRGGPQETQYF. CDR3 bases: TGTGCCAGCAGCCAAGAAAAGCGGGGGGGACCACAAGAGACCCAGTACTTC.

The chain combines TRBV4-3 with TRBJ2-3, with 10 nucleotides matching TRBD1. V dropped 3 bases and J dropped 0; count of bases not matched to a gene: 6. From germline, CDR1 is LGHNA and CDR2 YSLEER. CDR3 size: 17 residues. CDR3 DNA sequence: TGCGCCAGCAGCCAGGCCCGACAGGGGGCGAGCACAGATACGCAGTATTTT. Translating gives CASSQARQGASTDTQYF.

The chain has TRBV7-8 and TRBJ1-3; D possibly corresponds to TRBD1 (5 bases). Deletions cut 6 bases from V and 2 bases from J, with 14 bases between. Germline loops: CDR1 SGHVS, CDR2 FQNEAQ. The CDR3 covers 15 residues. CDR3 bases: TGTGCCAGCAGTTCTCCGCGGGGGGCTGGAAACACCATATATTTT. This gives the protein CASSSPRGAGNTIYF.

The genes are TRBV29-1 and TRBJ1-1; possibly TRBD1 for D (6 bases). Germline V gene data show CDR1 as SQVTM and CDR2 as ANQGSEA. The CDR3 length is 15 residues. V gave up 7 bases and J gave up 1 base, with 19 bases separating them. The CDR3 reads CSGDSAGAGNTEAFF. For the CDR3, the DNA is TGCAGCGGTGACTCAGCGGGGGCGGGGAACACTGAAGCTTTCTTT.

This clone appeared once. The rearrangement uses TRBV6-5 and TRBJ1-1; 7 nucleotides align to TRBD1. Germline V gene sequence: CDR1 MNHEY, CDR2 SVGAGI. V shed 6 bases, J shed 3 bases, and the junction held 10 bases outside the gene matches. There are 15 residues in the CDR3. The CDR3 DNA reads TGTGCCAGCAGCCAGACAGGGATCCAACACACTGAAGCTTTCTTT. Translated, it gives CASSQTGIQHTEAFF.

This chain joins TRBV5-8 and TRBJ2-3, with 12 bases fitting TRBD1. V gave up 3 bases and J gave up 0 bases; unmatched junction bases: 8. This CDR3 region has 18 residues. CDR1 is SGHTS, CDR2 YDEGEE, per germline. Here the CDR3 reads CASSSGTGGQRSTDTQYF. The CDR3 region has the DNA TGTGCCAGCAGCTCCGGGACAGGGGGCCAACGTAGCACAGATACGCAGTATTTT. Complete variable domain (other parts from reference TRBV5-8 and TRBJ2-3): EAGVTQSPTHLIKTRGQQATLRCSPISGHTSVYWYQQALGLGLQFLLWYDEGEERNRGNFPPRFSGRQFPNYSSELNVNALELEDSALYLCASSSGTGGQRSTDTQYFGPGTRLTVL.

V and J are TRBV5-1 and TRBJ2-7; 11 bases are a match to TRBD2. The CDR3 extends over 16 amino acids. The J segment lost 3 bases and the V segment lost 1 base, leaving 6 bases of the junction unmatched. The germline gives CDR1 SGHRS, CDR2 YFSETQ. Here the CDR3 DNA reads TGCGCCAGCAGCTTGTTTAGCGGGGGGGAAGGCTACGAGCAGTACTTC. Its translation: CASSLFSGGEGYEQYF.

The V gene is TRBV4-1, the J gene TRBJ2-7, with 7 bases identical to TRBD1. The CDR3 runs 15 residues. Per the germline V gene, CDR1 is MGHRA and CDR2 is YSYEKL. V lost 4 bases to trimming and J lost 0 bases; unmatched junction nucleotides: 6. This CDR3 is CASSPRQGSSYEQYF. The DNA of the CDR3 is TGCGCCAGCAGCCCTCGACAGGGAAGCTCCTACGAGCAGTACTTC.

This clone was recorded a few times. V and J are TRBV5-1 and TRBJ1-2; 9 bases are shared with TRBD1. This CDR3 is 14 amino acids long. The ends lost 4 bases at V and 6 bases at J; junction bases unmatched: 7. Germline CDR1 is SGHRS and CDR2 is YFSETQ. For the CDR3, the DNA is TGCGCCAGCAGCCCGGGACAGGGAATCGATGGCTACACCTTC. This encodes CASSPGQGIDGYTF. Complete variable domain (other parts from reference TRBV5-1 and TRBJ1-2): KAGVTQTPRYLIKTRGQQVTLSCSPISGHRSVSWYQQTPGQGLQFLFEYFSETQRNKGNFPGRFSGRQFSNSRSEMNVSTLELGDSALYLCASSPGQGIDGYTFGSGTRLTVV.

The chain employs TRBV9 and TRBJ2-5; 8 positions match TRBD2. V shed 0 bases, J shed 5 bases, and the junction held 12 bases outside the gene matches. Germline values: CDR1 SGDLS, CDR2 YYNGEE. This CDR3 comprises 17 residues. CDR3 protein: CASSVGSVRGVRETQYF. As DNA, the CDR3 is TGTGCCAGCAGCGTAGGGTCTGTGCGGGGGGTCCGGGAGACCCAGTACTTC.

The chain is built from TRBV25-1 and TRBJ1-3; 7 bases fit TRBD1. The germline CDR1 and CDR2 sequences are MGHDK and SYGVNS. The CDR3 spans 15 residues. V shed 4 bases and J 10 bases; nucleotides not matched to a gene: 13. The CDR3 protein is CASSGLGTERGTIYF. The CDR3 DNA sequence: TGTGCCAGCAGTGGTCTCGGGACAGAAAGGGGAACCATATATTTT.

This clone has a handful of counts. In DNA, the CDR3 is TGTGCCAGCAGCTACTACGGGGGGGCGGAGACCCAGTACTTC. It specifies CASSYYGGAETQYF. The rearrangement uses TRBV7-2 and TRBJ2-5, with 8 positions matching TRBD2. With V trimmed by 4 bases and J by 5 bases, 6 bases remained unmatched. Germline V CDR1 and CDR2: SGHTA, FQGNSA. CDR3 length: 14 residues.

The chain couples TRBV12-5 to TRBJ2-3; 9 nucleotides align to TRBD2. Germline trimming cut 0 bases from V and 0 bases from J; bases unmatched to any gene: 7. CDR3 length: 18 residues. Germline CDR1 LGHNT, CDR2 FRNRAP. CDR3 sequence: CASGLVPSGALSTDTQYF. As DNA, the CDR3 is TGTGCTAGTGGTTTGGTGCCTAGCGGGGCCCTAAGCACAGATACGCAGTATTTT.

This clone has only a few counts. The CDR3 nucleotides read TGTGCCAGCAGTCCCAGACAGGGGGTAGGCGGGGAGCTGTTTTTT. Translated, it gives CASSPRQGVGGELFF. The gene calls are TRBV28 and TRBJ2-2, with TRBD1 identical over 9 bases. Germline V gene lookup returns CDR1 MDHEN and CDR2 SYDVKM. Losses at the gene ends were 5 bases for V and 7 bases for J; bases not matched to a gene: 8. This CDR3 region has 15 residues.

The chain employs TRBV25-1 and TRBJ1-5; the match to TRBD1 covers 10 bases. The CDR3 has 15 residues. V gave up 8 bases and J gave up 6 bases; unmatched junction bases: 10. The germline V gene encodes CDR1 MGHDK and CDR2 SYGVNS. This chain's CDR3 is CASASGTGAIQPQHF. CDR3 sequence (DNA): TGTGCCAGCGCATCCGGGACAGGGGCGATTCAGCCCCAGCATTTT.

The V gene is TRBV4-1, the J gene TRBJ1-2; 9 bases are a match to TRBD1. CDR3 length: 17 residues. Trimming cost V 0 bases and J 4 bases; bases outside gene matches: 9. Germline lookup yields CDR1 MGHRA and CDR2 YSYEKL. The CDR3 spells CASSQDRGTGYGYGYTF. The DNA for the CDR3 is TGCGCCAGCAGCCAAGATCGAGGGACAGGGTATGGCTATGGCTACACCTTC.

The J gene is TRBJ1-2, the V gene TRBV9; D remains ambiguous. The V end lost 2 bases, the J end lost 0 bases, and 11 bases lay between the germline ends. This CDR3 has 15 residues. Looked up from germline, CDR1 is SGDLS and CDR2 is YYNGEE. For the CDR3, the DNA is TGTGCCAGCAGCGTTGGGGAGACTCCTAACTATGGCTACACCTTC. This codes for CASSVGETPNYGYTF.

In nucleotides, the CDR3 is TGTGCCAGCAGACGACAGGGAACGGCCTACAATGAGCAGTTCTTC. Translating it yields CASRRQGTAYNEQFF. The V gene is TRBV6-5, the J gene TRBJ2-1; the match to TRBD1 covers 7 bases. This CDR3 has 15 residues. Germline V gene lookup returns CDR1 MNHEY and CDR2 SVGAGI. V lost 6 bases and J lost 2; bases outside the gene matches: 7.

This chain uses TRBV29-1 with TRBJ1-1, with D tentatively TRBD1 (6 bases). CDR1 and CDR2 from the germline V gene are SQVTM and ANQGSEA. This CDR3 region has 16 residues. V lost 0 bases to trimming and J lost 1 base, with 15 bases between them. CDR3 amino acids: CSVEDWAGQPNTEAFF. The CDR3 nucleotides are TGCAGCGTTGAAGATTGGGCCGGACAGCCGAACACTGAAGCTTTCTTT.